Presented here are 22 T cell receptor beta chains from one specimen sequenced in a study of spatial heterogeneity in lung cancer. Using its own MiXCR run on the 5' RACE reads, TCRdb lists one record per CDR3 protein. This table has approximately 10,000 distinct CDR3 sequences, 17% appearing once. Documented time point: sample taken at primary tumor resection. Unsorted tumor, nontumor lung tissue or cryopreserved PBMC supplied the whole RNA. This sample comprised PBMCs, obtained at surgery. These receptors came from a male donor with early-stage non-small cell lung cancer.

The rearrangement joins TRBV7-2 to TRBJ1-1; 8 nucleotides line up with TRBD1. V dropped 2 bases and J dropped 4; count of bases not matched to a gene: 3. This CDR3 has 14 residues. Germline-derived CDR1 and CDR2 are SGHTA and FQGNSA. The CDR3 region is CASSLQGAGTEAFF. For the CDR3, the DNA is TGTGCCAGCAGCTTACAGGGGGCGGGCACTGAAGCTTTCTTT.

Ten or more counts support this clonotype. The chain is built from TRBV7-9 and TRBJ2-1; D gene ambiguous. The germline V and J ends were trimmed by 3 bases and 10 bases, with 10 bases remaining between them. Germline values: CDR1 SEHNR, CDR2 FQNEAQ (reference sequence). The CDR3 is 12 residues long. The CDR3 loop reads CASSLVGTEQFF. In DNA, the CDR3 is TGTGCCAGCAGCTTGGTCGGTACCGAGCAGTTCTTC.

The chain combines TRBV5-1 with TRBJ1-5; D is uncertain. V was trimmed by 4 bases and J by 4 bases, leaving 15 bases between them. Germline CDR1 SGHRS, CDR2 YFSETQ. The CDR3 loop spans 15 amino acids. The CDR3 nucleotides read TGCGCCAGCAGCGGGGAGGTGGTTGCAAATCAGCCCCAGCATTTT. This encodes CASSGEVVANQPQHF.

The chain couples TRBV15 to TRBJ1-1; D uncertain. The CDR3 runs 12 residues. V was shortened by 5 bases and J by 8 bases, with 12 bases between the two germline ends. Germline CDR1 reads LNHNV; CDR2 reads YYDKDF (reference sequence). The CDR3 reads CATSSISSEAFF. CDR3 nucleotides: TGTGCCACCAGCTCTATTTCCAGCGAAGCTTTCTTT.

This clonotype was counted ten times or more. This sequence joins TRBV7-2 and TRBJ2-5, with D hard to call. Per the germline V gene, CDR1 is SGHTA and CDR2 is FQGNSA. V was pared by 1 base and J by 2 bases, with 8 bases between. CDR3 length: 14 amino acids. CDR3 nucleotide sequence: TGTGCCAGCAGCTTAGGGTCGCGTCAAGAGACCCAGTACTTC. Translation: CASSLGSRQETQYF.

A few counts support this clonotype. The chain is built from TRBV6-5 and TRBJ1-2, with 7 positions matching TRBD1. The J segment lost 5 bases and the V segment lost 8 bases, leaving 11 bases of the junction unmatched. Germline assignment: CDR1 MNHEY and CDR2 SVGAGI. The CDR3 length is 14 residues. CDR3 protein: CASALTGTEYGYTF. The CDR3 DNA is TGTGCCAGCGCGCTGACAGGGACGGAATATGGCTACACCTTC.

This clonotype was detected ten times or more. CDR3: CASSQGGAGNTEAFF. The DNA for the CDR3 is TGTGCCAGCAGCCAAGGCGGGGCGGGGAACACTGAAGCTTTCTTT. V usage is TRBV11-1 and J usage is TRBJ1-1, with D perhaps matching TRBD1 (5 bases). The V gene lost 5 bases and the J gene lost 1 base, with 14 bases spanning the gap. The CDR3 is made up of 15 amino acids. Germline CDR1 and CDR2: SGHAT and FQDESV (reference sequence).

By share of the sample, this clonotype is medium-sized. The chain uses TRBV7-9 and TRBJ2-7; weak D call: TRBD2 (6 bases). V was shortened by 4 bases and J by 0 bases, with 13 bases between the two germline ends. Germline CDR1 and CDR2: SEHNR and FQNEAQ (reference sequence). There are 15 residues in the CDR3. CDR3 region: CASSSAGRNSYEQYF. The CDR3 nucleotides read TGTGCCAGCAGCTCCGCAGGGAGGAACTCCTACGAGCAGTACTTC.

The table lists this clonotype with many counts. The CDR3 reads CASSQWGLAGGPYEQYF. The CDR3 DNA reads TGTGCCAGCAGCCAATGGGGACTAGCGGGAGGACCCTACGAGCAGTACTTC. This chain joins TRBV3-1 and TRBJ2-7; 15 nucleotides agree with TRBD2. The ends lost 2 bases at V and 2 bases at J; junction bases unmatched: 4. Per germline, CDR1 LGHDT and CDR2 YNNKEL (reference sequence). The CDR3 is 17 residues long.

This clonotype was found a few times. The chain has TRBV28 and TRBJ2-1; no clear D. Germline loops: CDR1 MDHEN, CDR2 SYDVKM. With 4 bases removed from V and 3 bases from J, the gap between germline ends came to 7 bases. The CDR3 totals 13 residues. The CDR3 DNA sequence: TGTGCCAGCAGTTATGAGGACTACAATGAGCAGTTCTTC. It encodes CASSYEDYNEQFF.

This sequence joins TRBV11-2 and TRBJ2-5, with D possibly TRBD2 on 5 matching bases. V was shortened by 5 bases and J by 1 base, with 20 bases between the two germline ends. Germline lookup yields CDR1 SGHAT and CDR2 FQNNGV. CDR3 length equals 17 residues. CDR3: CASSIPGYPWVQETQYF. The CDR3 DNA sequence: TGTGCCAGCAGCATCCCGGGGTACCCATGGGTCCAAGAGACCCAGTACTTC.

The J gene is TRBJ2-3, the V gene TRBV2; D uncertain. V was shortened by 3 bases and J by 4 bases, with 11 bases between the two germline ends. This CDR3 comprises 14 residues. Germline V gene data show CDR1 as SNHLY and CDR2 as FYNNEI. The CDR3 DNA follows: TGTGCCAGCAGTGAGGGTCTTTTCTCAGATACGCAGTATTTT. Protein product: CASSEGLFSDTQYF.

This clonotype was recorded at least ten times. J is TRBJ2-1 and V is TRBV10-3, with D possibly TRBD2 on 5 matching bases. The CDR3 is 13 amino acids. Trimming took off 6 bases at V and 7 bases at J, with 13 bases between the two ends. Germline CDR1 reads ENHRY; CDR2 reads SYGVKD. CDR3 region: CAIRGVGSNEQFF. Written as DNA, the CDR3 is TGTGCCATCAGGGGAGTAGGGTCTAATGAGCAGTTCTTC.

This clonotype turned up a few times. The CDR3 sequence: CASSRGGYNSYEQYF. CDR3 coding DNA: TGTGCCAGCAGCCGAGGCGGATATAACTCCTACGAGCAGTACTTC. The chain has TRBV28 and TRBJ2-7; D gene unclear. Trimming took 6 bases from V and 0 from J, leaving 15 bases between them. CDR3 size: 15 residues. CDR1 MDHEN and CDR2 SYDVKM come from the germline V gene.

The sample holds many counts of this clonotype. The V call is TRBV7-9, the J call TRBJ2-7; tentatively, D is TRBD1 or TRBD2 (5 bases each). Between the trimmed V and J ends, which lost 6 bases and 6 bases, there was a span of 21 bases. Per germline, CDR1 SEHNR and CDR2 FQNEAQ (reference sequence). The CDR3 is 15 residues long. CDR3 in DNA: TGTGCCAGCAGACCCGGGACCGATTCCACTGGCGAGCAGTACTTC. This encodes CASRPGTDSTGEQYF.

This clonotype was seen a few times. The chain is built from TRBV7-2 and TRBJ2-1; 10 nucleotides line up with TRBD2. The CDR3 consists of 16 residues. The germline CDR1 and CDR2 sequences are SGHTA and FQGNSA. The ends lost 1 base at V and 7 bases at J; junction bases unmatched: 7. The CDR3 bases are TGTGCCAGCAGCTTAGTCCCTAGCGGGAGCGCAAATGAGCAGTTCTTC. It is translated as CASSLVPSGSANEQFF.

V and J are TRBV18 and TRBJ1-1; D is unresolved. V lost 5 bases to trimming and J lost 2 bases, with 9 bases between them. Germline values: CDR1 KGHSH, CDR2 LQKENI. The CDR3 contains 13 residues. CDR3 coding DNA: TGTGCCAGCTCAGCGGGTGAAAACACTGAAGCTTTCTTT. Its protein is CASSAGENTEAFF.

This clonotype occurred many times. The chain links TRBV6-2 or TRBV6-3 to TRBJ2-1; TRBD1 might be the D (5 bases). Trimming took 6 bases from V and 0 from J, leaving 9 bases between them. The germline gives CDR1 MNHEY, CDR2 SVGEGT. The CDR3 covers 14 residues. CDR3 nucleotides: TGTGCCAGCAGCCAGGACAACTCCTACAATGAGCAGTTCTTC. Translating it yields CASSQDNSYNEQFF.

This clonotype was picked up many times. The chain links TRBV24-1 to TRBJ2-1, with D possibly TRBD2 on 6 matching bases. Germline values: CDR1 KGHDR, CDR2 SFDVKD. The V end lost 5 bases, the J end lost 8 bases, and 15 bases lay between the germline ends. The CDR3 has 14 residues. Written as DNA, the CDR3 is TGTGCCACCAGTGCCTCGACTAGTATCCATGAGCAGTTCTTC. Its protein is CATSASTSIHEQFF.

This clonotype came up many times. V gene TRBV6-5 combines with J gene TRBJ2-1; no firm D call. CDR1 MNHEY and CDR2 SVGAGI come from the germline V gene. Trimming cost V 0 bases and J 10 bases, with 13 bases left between them. CDR3 length equals 14 residues. The CDR3 loop reads CASSYSNSLDEQFF. CDR3 sequence (DNA): TGTGCCAGCAGTTACTCGAACTCCCTAGACGAGCAGTTCTTC.

The chain couples TRBV6-1 to TRBJ2-1; 8 nucleotides agree with TRBD2. Per germline, CDR1 MNHNS and CDR2 SASEGT. This CDR3 spans 15 amino acids. Trimming removed 5 bases from V and 5 bases from J; junction bases left unmatched: 8. CDR3 sequence: CASSSRWRGDNEQFF. Written as DNA, the CDR3 is TGTGCCAGCAGTAGCCGTTGGCGGGGGGACAATGAGCAGTTCTTC.

The table lists this clonotype with many counts. CDR3 sequence reads: CASSQFLQGGQETQYF. The CDR3 DNA follows: TGTGCCAGCAGTCAATTCCTACAGGGAGGTCAAGAGACCCAGTACTTC. V is TRBV6-2 or TRBV6-3 and J is TRBJ2-5; D tentatively reads TRBD1 or TRBD2 (6 bases each). The germline gives CDR1 MNHEY, CDR2 SVGEGT. Trimming removed 5 bases from V and 2 bases from J, with 18 bases in between. The CDR3 spans 16 residues.